The entry below describes one TCR beta chain. In the authors' workflow: Estimation of nucleated cell counts relied on the amplification of reference gene primers. Measured with immunoSEQ multiplex PCR; TCRdb has only the in-frame clones, and not every one. V and J calls and clone size follow that table, whereas D and trimming were derived from the DNA. The sample contains 150,000 to 200,000 clones, approximately 85% of which appear only once. These data belong to a study of blood T cell repertoires in COVID-19. Study-level background: The study drew acute and convalescent COVID-19 samples from the United States, Italy and Spain. T cells, B-cell-depleted T cells, or PBMCs supplied cDNA or gDNA.

CDR1 and CDR2 (germline): GTSNPN, SVGIG (reference sequence). J gave up 5 bases and V 4 bases, and 5 bases lay outside the gene matches. This CDR3 comprises 15 residues. The TCR sequence derives from a woman aged 55-70 years with acute or convalescent COVID-19. Sequenced input: peripheral blood. The chain couples TRBV30 to TRBJ2-2; 12 bases agree with TRBD2. The CDR3: CAWTLAGGPTGELFF. In DNA form, the CDR3 reads TGTGCCTGGACTCTAGCGGGAGGGCCGACCGGGGAGCTGTTTTTT.